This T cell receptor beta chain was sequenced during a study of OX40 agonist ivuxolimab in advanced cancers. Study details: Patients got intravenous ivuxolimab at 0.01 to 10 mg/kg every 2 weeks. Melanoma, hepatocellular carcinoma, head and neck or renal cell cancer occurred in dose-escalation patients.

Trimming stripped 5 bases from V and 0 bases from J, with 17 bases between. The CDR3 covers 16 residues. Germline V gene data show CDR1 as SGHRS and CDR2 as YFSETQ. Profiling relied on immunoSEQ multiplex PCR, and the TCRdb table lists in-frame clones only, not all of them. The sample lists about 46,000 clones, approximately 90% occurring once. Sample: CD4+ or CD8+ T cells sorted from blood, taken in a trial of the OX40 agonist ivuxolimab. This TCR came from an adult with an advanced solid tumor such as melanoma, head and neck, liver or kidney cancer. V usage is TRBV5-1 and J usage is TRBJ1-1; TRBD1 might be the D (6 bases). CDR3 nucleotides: TGCGCCAGCAGAACAGCCTACCAGGGGATGAACACTGAAGCTTTCTTT. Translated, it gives CASRTAYQGMNTEAFF.